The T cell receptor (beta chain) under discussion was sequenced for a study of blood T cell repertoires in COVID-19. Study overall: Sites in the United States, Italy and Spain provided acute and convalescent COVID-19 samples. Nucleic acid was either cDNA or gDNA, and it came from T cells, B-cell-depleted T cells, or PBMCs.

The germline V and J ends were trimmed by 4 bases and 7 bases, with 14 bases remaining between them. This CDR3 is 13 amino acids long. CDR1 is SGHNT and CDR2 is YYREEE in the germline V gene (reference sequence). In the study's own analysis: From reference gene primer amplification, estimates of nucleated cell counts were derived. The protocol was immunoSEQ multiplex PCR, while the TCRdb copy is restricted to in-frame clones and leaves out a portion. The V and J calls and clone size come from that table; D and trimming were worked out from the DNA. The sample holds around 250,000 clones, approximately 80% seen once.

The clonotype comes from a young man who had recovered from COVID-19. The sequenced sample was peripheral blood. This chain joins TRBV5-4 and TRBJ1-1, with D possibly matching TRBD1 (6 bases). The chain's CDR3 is CASSPKDRDEAFF. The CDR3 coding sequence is TGTGCCAGCAGCCCAAAGGACAGAGATGAAGCTTTCTTT.